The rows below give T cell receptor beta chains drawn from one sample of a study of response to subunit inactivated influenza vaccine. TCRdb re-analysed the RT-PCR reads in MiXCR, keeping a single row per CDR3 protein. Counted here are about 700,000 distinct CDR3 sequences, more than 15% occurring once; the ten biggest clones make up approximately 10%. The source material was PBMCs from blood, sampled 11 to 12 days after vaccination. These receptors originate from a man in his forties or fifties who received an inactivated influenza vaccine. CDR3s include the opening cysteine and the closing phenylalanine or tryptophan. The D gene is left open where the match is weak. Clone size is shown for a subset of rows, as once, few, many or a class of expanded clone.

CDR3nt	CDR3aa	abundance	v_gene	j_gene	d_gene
TGCGCCAGCAGCTTGGACCCTTCAACCCAAGAGACCCAGTACTTC	CASSLDPSTQETQYF	.	TRBV5-1	TRBJ2-5	.
TGTGCCAGCAGCTTCGGGACTACCCAAGAGACCCAGTACTTC	CASSFGTTQETQYF	many	TRBV11-2	TRBJ2-5	TRBD2
TGTGCCAGCGGGGGACTAGCGGGAGGAGGTGAGCAGTTCTTC	CASGGLAGGGEQFF	many	TRBV12-3/TRBV12-4	TRBJ2-1	TRBD2
TGTGCCAGCAGCCAAGTGTTTTCTGGGGACAGGCTCATCGAGCAGTACTTC	CASSQVFSGDRLIEQYF	.	TRBV14	TRBJ2-7	TRBD1
TGTGCCAGCAGCCTGGGACTAGCGGGGCCCTTCATTCACAATGAGCAGTTCTTC	CASSLGLAGPFIHNEQFF	.	TRBV7-8	TRBJ2-1	TRBD2
TGCAGTGCCTTAGGAAACTTCTACAATGAGCAGTTCTTC	CSALGNFYNEQFF	few	TRBV20-1	TRBJ2-1	.
TGCAGTGCTAGAGACCCAGGGGGCAGGAGGTACGAGCAGTACTTC	CSARDPGGRRYEQYF	.	TRBV20-1	TRBJ2-7	TRBD1
TGTGCCAGCAGCCATCAGGTGGGCAATCAGCCCCAGCATTTT	CASSHQVGNQPQHF	few	TRBV5-8	TRBJ1-5	.
TGTGCCAGCAGCCGCGGGACCTTGCGGAACAATGAGCAGTTCTTC	CASSRGTLRNNEQFF	.	TRBV4-2	TRBJ2-1	.
TGTGCCAGCAGTGAAGAGACCCAGTACTTC	CASSEETQYF	many	TRBV25-1	TRBJ2-5	.
TGCGCCAGCAGCCAAGGCCCTAGCGGGAGAATCACAGATACGCAGTATTTT	CASSQGPSGRITDTQYF	.	TRBV4-3	TRBJ2-3	TRBD2
TGTGCCAGCAGTCGAACGAACACTGAAGCTTTCTTT	CASSRTNTEAFF	.	TRBV6-2/TRBV6-3	TRBJ1-1	.
TGTGCCAGCAGTTTATCCAGCGGGAGTTTAAATACGCAGTATTTT	CASSLSSGSLNTQYF	many	TRBV12-3/TRBV12-4	TRBJ2-3	TRBD2
TGCGCCAGCAGCTCAGGACAGCGGATTAACACTGAAGCTTTCTTT	CASSSGQRINTEAFF	few	TRBV5-1	TRBJ1-1	.
TGTGCCACCAGTGACAGGACAGGGATCAATGAGCAGTTCTTC	CATSDRTGINEQFF	few	TRBV24-1	TRBJ2-1	TRBD1
TGCAGCGTTGGTAGGATGAACGGGAGAACAGATACGCAGTATTTT	CSVGRMNGRTDTQYF	few	TRBV29-1	TRBJ2-3	.
TGCAGTGCTTGGACTAGCGGGGACGAGCAGTACTTC	CSAWTSGDEQYF	few	TRBV20-1	TRBJ2-7	TRBD2
TGCGCCAGCAGCTTGAGGGCAGAGAACACCGGGGAGCTGTTTTTT	CASSLRAENTGELFF	few	TRBV5-1	TRBJ2-2	.
TGCAGCGTTGCGATTCAGGCAAGCTACGAGCAGTACTTC	CSVAIQASYEQYF	few	TRBV29-1	TRBJ2-7	.
TGCAGTGCTTACAATGAAAAACTGTTTTTT	CSAYNEKLFF	few	TRBV20-1	TRBJ1-4	.
TGCGCCAGCAGCCAAGGACTAAATCTAGCGATCAGCACAGATACGCAGTATTTT	CASSQGLNLAISTDTQYF	few	TRBV4-3	TRBJ2-3	.
TGTGCCACCAGCAGAGATCTTCTGGCGGCAGGAAACACCATATATTTT	CATSRDLLAAGNTIYF	.	TRBV15	TRBJ1-3	.